Presented here are 19 T cell receptor beta chains from one specimen sequenced in a study of OX40 agonist ivuxolimab in advanced cancers. Clones were sequenced by immunoSEQ multiplex PCR, and TCRdb holds only the in-frame ones, with some missing. Seen here are roughly 50,000 clones, about 90% observed once, and the top ten hold approximately 6.3%. The specimen was CD4+ or CD8+ T cells sorted from blood, collected in a trial of the OX40 agonist ivuxolimab. The receptors stem from an adult with an advanced solid tumor such as melanoma, head and neck, liver or kidney cancer.

The chain joins TRBV7-9 to TRBJ1-4; the match to TRBD1 covers 8 bases. Germline values: CDR1 SEHNR, CDR2 FQNEAQ (reference sequence). The CDR3 sequence is 14 residues long. V gave up 4 bases and J gave up 5 bases; unmatched junction bases: 3. CDR3: CASSSRQGNEKLFF. Written as DNA, the CDR3 is TGTGCCAGCAGCTCCCGACAGGGGAATGAAAAACTGTTTTTT.

The CDR3 protein is CAWSVGQLNQPQHF. DNA for the CDR3: TGTGCCTGGAGTGTGGGACAGCTCAATCAGCCCCAGCATTTT. The V call is TRBV30, the J call TRBJ1-5; 7 bases match TRBD1. CDR3 size: 14 residues. Trimming cost V 0 bases and J 3 bases; bases outside gene matches: 2. Germline loops: CDR1 GTSNPN, CDR2 SVGIG (reference sequence).

The V gene is TRBV6-1, the J gene TRBJ2-7; D possibly matches TRBD1 or TRBD2 (6 bases each). CDR3 length equals 14 residues. The germline V and J ends were trimmed by 11 bases and 3 bases, with 20 bases remaining between them. Germline V CDR1 and CDR2: MNHNS, SASEGT. This chain's CDR3 is CASPGAGLLYEQYF. CDR3 coding DNA: TGTGCCTCCCCGGGGGCAGGGCTCCTCTACGAGCAGTACTTC.

The CDR3 sequence is CSAPGANTEAFF. DNA of the CDR3: TGCAGCGCTCCCGGGGCAAACACTGAAGCTTTCTTT. The gene calls are TRBV29-1 and TRBJ1-1; D perhaps matches TRBD1 (5 bases). Germline CDR1 is SQVTM and CDR2 is ANQGSEA. The ends were cut back, 7 bases at V and 2 bases at J, with 11 bases in the middle. This CDR3 has 12 residues.

The chain joins TRBV27 to TRBJ1-1; no firm D call. CDR1 is MNHEY, CDR2 SMNVEV, per germline (reference sequence). CDR3 length: 12 amino acids. V was shortened by 8 bases and J by 0 bases, with 7 bases between the two germline ends. The CDR3, as DNA: TGTGCCAGCGGCACATTGAACACTGAAGCTTTCTTT. Amino acids: CASGTLNTEAFF.

The CDR3 DNA follows: TGTGCCAGCAGCCTCGGGACCATGAACACTGAAGCTTTCTTT. This encodes CASSLGTMNTEAFF. The chain recombines TRBV5-4 with TRBJ1-1, with D tentatively TRBD1 (5 bases). The CDR3 runs 14 residues. V lost 4 bases to trimming and J lost 0 bases, with 10 bases between them. Germline V gene sequence: CDR1 SGHNT, CDR2 YYREEE (reference sequence).

Regarding this clone: Other DNA sequences in the sample encode the same CDR3. The chain is built from TRBV19 and TRBJ1-1; D gene unclear. Germline values: CDR1 LNHDA, CDR2 SQIVND (reference sequence). V shed 4 bases and J shed 1 base, with 4 bases lying between them. The CDR3 covers 12 residues. The DNA for the CDR3 is TGTGCCAGTAGTAGAGAGAACACTGAAGCTTTCTTT. Protein: CASSRENTEAFF.

Written as DNA, the CDR3 is TGTGCCAGCAGCTTAGGCACAGGAGCTATTGAAGCTTTCTTT. Residues: CASSLGTGAIEAFF. The genes are TRBV13 and TRBJ1-1; possibly TRBD1 for D (5 bases). The CDR3 runs to 14 residues. V lost 0 bases and J lost 7, with 12 bases in between. CDR1 is PRHDT and CDR2 is FYEKMQ in the germline V gene (reference sequence).

CDR3 DNA sequence: TGCGCCAGCAGAGGGAACACTGAAGCTTTCTTT. This gives the protein CASRGNTEAFF. This chain uses TRBV10-2 with TRBJ1-1; D is ambiguous. The CDR3 is made up of 11 amino acids. With 6 bases removed from V and 1 base from J, the gap between germline ends came to 3 bases. Germline-derived CDR1 and CDR2 are WSHSY and SAAADI.

V is TRBV10-1 and J is TRBJ1-5; the D gene is possibly TRBD1 (6 bases). Per the germline V gene, CDR1 is WNHNN and CDR2 is SYGVQD (reference sequence). The CDR3 contains 12 residues. Trimming left V 8 bases short and J 4 bases short, with 9 bases between. The CDR3: CASGQGNQPQHF. Written as DNA, the CDR3 is TGCGCCAGCGGGCAGGGGAATCAGCCCCAGCATTTT.

This clone appeared a single time. The V gene is TRBV2, the J gene TRBJ1-3; D remains unclear. Trimming shortened V by 5 bases and J by 4 bases, and 15 bases separated the two germline ends. Germline CDR1 reads SNHLY; CDR2 reads FYNNEI. The CDR3 spans 15 residues. In DNA, the CDR3 is TGTGCCAGCAGTCCCTGGCGCGGTCGGGGAAACACCATATATTTT. Protein sequence: CASSPWRGRGNTIYF.

The CDR3 sequence is CAGNYSGNYRGCLYNEQFF. For the CDR3, the DNA is TGCGCCGGGAACTACAGCGGGAATTACAGGGGGTGCCTTTACAATGAGCAGTTCTTC. The chain couples TRBV10-2 to TRBJ2-1; weak D call: TRBD1 (8 bases). From germline, CDR1 is WSHSY and CDR2 SAAADI. The length of the CDR3 is 19 residues. Trimming took 11 bases from V and 4 from J, leaving 33 bases between them.

DNA for the CDR3: TGTGCCAGCAGCTTAGGGGGTGGGACTGAAGCTTTCTTT. This encodes CASSLGGGTEAFF. The rearrangement links TRBV7-9 to TRBJ1-1; D not resolved. CDR3 size: 13 residues. Trimming pared 1 base from V and 5 bases from J, leaving 8 bases between. Germline V gene sequence: CDR1 SEHNR, CDR2 FQNEAQ (reference sequence).

V gene TRBV5-6 combines with J gene TRBJ2-3; 9 nucleotides align to TRBD2. The CDR3 loop spans 16 amino acids. V gave up 1 base and J gave up 11 bases; unmatched junction bases: 14. Germline loops: CDR1 SGHDT, CDR2 YYEEEE. The CDR3, as DNA: TGTGCCAGCAGCTTGACCAGTCTAGCGGGGCCGCTAGGGCAGTATTTT. Protein sequence: CASSLTSLAGPLGQYF. The full variable domain, with the rest looked up from reference TRBV5-6 and TRBJ2-3, is DAGVTQSPTHLIKTRGQQVTLRCSPKSGHDTVSWYQQALGQGPQFIFQYYEEEERQRGNFPDRFSGHQFPNYSSELNVNALLLGDSALYLCASSLTSLAGPLGQYFGPGTRLTVL.

The rearrangement uses TRBV4-1 and TRBJ1-2, with D maybe TRBD1 (6 bases). Germline CDR1 MGHRA, CDR2 YSYEKL. The CDR3 is 15 residues long. Trimming pared 3 bases from V and 2 bases from J, leaving 13 bases between. DNA for the CDR3: TGCGCCAGCAGCCAGCCTGGACAGAGCAACTATGGCTACACCTTC. This sequence encodes CASSQPGQSNYGYTF.

The chain combines TRBV19 with TRBJ1-3; unclear D gene. Between the trimmed V and J ends, which lost 4 bases and 10 bases, there was a span of 17 bases. This CDR3 is 14 amino acids long. CDR1 is LNHDA and CDR2 is SQIVND in the germline V gene (reference sequence). The CDR3 sequence: CASSKPGLGGTIYF. CDR3 coding DNA: TGTGCCAGTAGTAAGCCGGGCCTTGGAGGGACCATATATTTT.

This chain joins TRBV5-4 and TRBJ2-3, with 10 positions matching TRBD2. The length of the CDR3 is 19 residues. The V segment lost 0 bases and the J segment 0 bases; nucleotides outside the gene matches: 10. Germline assignment: CDR1 SGHNT and CDR2 YYREEE (reference sequence). The CDR3 spells CASSLEGPSGGSSTDTQYF. CDR3 bases: TGTGCCAGCAGCTTGGAAGGGCCTAGCGGGGGATCTAGCACAGATACGCAGTATTTT.

The rearrangement links TRBV7-2 to TRBJ2-2; 8 bases agree with TRBD1. Looked up from germline, CDR1 is SGHTA and CDR2 is FQGNSA. The J segment lost 5 bases and the V segment lost 5 bases, leaving 4 bases of the junction unmatched. The CDR3 consists of 14 residues. This CDR3 is CASSPGDRTGELFF. The CDR3 nucleotides are TGTGCCAGCAGCCCCGGGGACAGGACCGGGGAGCTGTTTTTT.

The rearrangement links TRBV7-9 to TRBJ2-5, with 10 nucleotides matching TRBD2. This CDR3 spans 16 amino acids. Germline CDR1 SEHNR, CDR2 FQNEAQ (reference sequence). The V segment lost 4 bases and the J segment 4 bases; nucleotides outside the gene matches: 9. CDR3 protein: CASSSPFLAGVETQYF. CDR3 coding DNA: TGTGCCAGCAGCTCTCCCTTCCTAGCGGGGGTAGAGACCCAGTACTTC.